The 10 T cell receptor beta chains presented below share a single source sample, sequenced in a study of T cells in Graves' hyperthyroidism and ophthalmopathy. RNA transcripts served as the template for amplifying TCR beta CDR3 regions. The TCR CDR3 first-round RT-PCR relied on the HTBI primer set. From the multiplex PCR reads, TCRdb called clonotypes with MiXCR, one entry per CDR3 protein. Seen here are under 350,000 distinct CDR3 sequences, roughly 15% observed once, and the top ten hold 30% to 40%. The specimen sequenced was blood. These receptors all come from a woman aged 35 to 49 with Graves' ophthalmopathy.

The chain couples TRBV11-2 to TRBJ1-1; D is unclear. V dropped 6 bases and J dropped 4 bases, with 15 bases sitting between them. Per the germline V gene, CDR1 is SGHAT and CDR2 is FQNNGV. CDR3 length equals 14 residues. CDR3 amino acids: CASRTGLPGTEAFF. The CDR3 DNA reads TGTGCCAGCAGAACCGGCCTCCCGGGCACTGAAGCTTTCTTT.

This clonotype occurred many times. The CDR3 DNA reads as TGTGCCAGCAGGGGGGGGGGCGCTTCGTACGAGCAGTACTTC. Translated, it gives CASRGGGASYEQYF. The chain recombines TRBV28 with TRBJ2-7, with D possibly being TRBD2 (7 bases). The CDR3 loop spans 14 amino acids. Trimming removed 6 bases at V and 4 bases at J, with 16 bases between. Germline CDR1 MDHEN, CDR2 SYDVKM. Filled out from reference TRBV28 and TRBJ2-7, the complete variable domain reads DVKVTQSSRYLVKRTGEKVFLECVQDMDHENMFWYRQDPGLGLRLIYFSYDVKMKEKGDIPEGYSVSREKKERFSLILESASTNQTSMYLCASRGGGASYEQYFGPGTRLTVT.

This sequence joins TRBV11-2 and TRBJ2-5; 9 bases are a match to TRBD2. The CDR3 sequence is 16 residues long. Germline assignment: CDR1 SGHAT and CDR2 FQNNGV. The V and J ends lost 4 bases and 7 bases, in that order; junction bases with no gene match: 13. CDR3 amino acids: CASSWARLADHGTQYF. As DNA, the CDR3 is TGTGCCAGCAGCTGGGCTAGACTAGCGGATCATGGGACCCAGTACTTC.

This clonotype occurred a few times. The rearrangement joins TRBV20-1 to TRBJ2-7; D is perhaps TRBD2 (6 bases). Germline CDR1 DFQATT, CDR2 SNEGSKA (reference sequence). The CDR3 sequence is 12 residues long. Between the trimmed V and J ends, which lost 6 bases and 8 bases, there was a span of 17 bases. The CDR3 region has the DNA TGCAGTGCCGCTGGGACTGAAGGGCAGCAGTACTTC. Translated, it gives CSAAGTEGQQYF.

This clonotype was counted many times. The rearrangement joins TRBV29-1 to TRBJ1-5; TRBD1 is a possible D gene (5 bases). Between the trimmed V and J ends, which lost 6 bases and 6 bases, there was a span of 15 bases. The CDR3 runs 13 residues. Germline V gene lookup returns CDR1 SQVTM and CDR2 ANQGSEA. In DNA, the CDR3 is TGCAGCGTACTAGAACAGGCCGGTCAGCCCCAGCATTTT. This translates into CSVLEQAGQPQHF. Using reference TRBV29-1 and TRBJ1-5 for the parts outside the CDR3, the full variable domain is SAVISQKPSRDICQRGTSLTIQCQVDSQVTMMFWYRQQPGQSLTLIATANQGSEATYESGFVIDKFPISRPNLTFSTLTVSNMSPEDSSIYLCSVLEQAGQPQHFGDGTRLSIL.

This clonotype appeared many times. The chain employs TRBV10-2 and TRBJ2-1; 10 bases fit TRBD2. The trim removed 2 bases at V and 10 bases at J, leaving 11 bases unmatched. The CDR3 covers 16 residues. Germline V lookup: CDR1 WSHSY, CDR2 SAAADI. The CDR3 sequence: CASSEGASGSLGEQFF. CDR3 nucleotides: TGCGCCAGCAGTGAGGGTGCTAGCGGGAGTCTGGGGGAGCAGTTCTTC.

As regards this clonotype: One base away lies a much larger clone, so this may be a sequencing read error. The rearrangement uses TRBV27 and TRBJ2-5; 8 positions agree with TRBD1. The CDR3 sequence is 15 residues long. Germline-derived CDR1 and CDR2 are MNHEY and SMNVEV (reference sequence). This CDR3 is CAGSLSDRAQETQYF. The CDR3 DNA reads TGTGCCGGCAGTTTATCGGACAGGGCACAGGAGACCCAGTACTTC.

This clonotype was found many times. This chain joins TRBV28 and TRBJ1-5, with TRBD1 as a possible D gene (6 bases). Germline lookup yields CDR1 MDHEN and CDR2 SYDVKM. This CDR3 region has 15 residues. The V end lost 5 bases, the J end lost 3 bases, and 14 bases lay between the germline ends. The CDR3 region has the DNA TGTGCCAGCAGTCACCAACAGGGTAACAATCAGCCCCAGCATTTT. This codes for CASSHQQGNNQPQHF.

The table lists this clonotype with many counts. The chain employs TRBV12-3 or TRBV12-4 and TRBJ1-1; the D gene is possibly TRBD1 (6 bases). This CDR3 is 14 amino acids long. The V end lost 6 bases, the J end lost 0 bases, and 11 bases lay between the germline ends. The CDR3 nucleotides read TGTGCCAGCAGCGGACAGCTGATGAACACTGAAGCTTTCTTT. Protein sequence: CASSGQLMNTEAFF.

This clonotype came up many times. The rearrangement joins TRBV2 to TRBJ1-5; no definite D call. Trimming took off 3 bases at V and 0 bases at J, with 12 bases between the two ends. Germline V gives CDR1 SNHLY, CDR2 FYNNEI. CDR3 length: 16 amino acids. CDR3 nucleotides: TGTGCCAGCAGTGAGCGGGCCTCGTATAGCAATCAGCCCCAGCATTTT. Translation: CASSERASYSNQPQHF. The full variable domain, rest sourced from reference TRBV2 and TRBJ1-5, is EPEVTQTPSHQVTQMGQEVILRCVPISNHLYFYWYRQILGQKVEFLVSFYNNEISEKSEIFDDQFSVERPDGSNFTLKIRSTKLEDSAMYFCASSERASYSNQPQHFGDGTRLSIL.